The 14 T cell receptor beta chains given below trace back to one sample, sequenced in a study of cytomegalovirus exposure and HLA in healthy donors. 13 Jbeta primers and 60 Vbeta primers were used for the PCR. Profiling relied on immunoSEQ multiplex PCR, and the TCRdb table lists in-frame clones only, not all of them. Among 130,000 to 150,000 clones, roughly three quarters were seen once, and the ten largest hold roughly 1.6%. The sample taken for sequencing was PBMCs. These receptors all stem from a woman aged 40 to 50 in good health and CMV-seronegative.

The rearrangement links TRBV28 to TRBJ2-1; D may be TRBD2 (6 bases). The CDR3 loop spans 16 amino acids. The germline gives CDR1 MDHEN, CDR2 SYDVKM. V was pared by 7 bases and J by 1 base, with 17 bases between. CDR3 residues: CASTPWGDLSYNEQFF. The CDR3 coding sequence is TGTGCCAGCACCCCCTGGGGGGACTTATCCTACAATGAGCAGTTCTTC.

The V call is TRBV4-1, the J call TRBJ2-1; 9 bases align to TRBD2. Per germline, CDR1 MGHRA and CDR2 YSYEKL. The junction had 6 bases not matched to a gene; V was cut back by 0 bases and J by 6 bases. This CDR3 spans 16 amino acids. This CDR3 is CASSQDRGLAGNEQFF. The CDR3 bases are TGCGCCAGCAGCCAAGATAGGGGACTAGCAGGCAATGAGCAGTTCTTC.

In DNA, the CDR3 is TGTGCCAGCAGTCCAGACGGGGGGTACTATGGCTACACCTTC. Residues: CASSPDGGYYGYTF. V is TRBV27 and J is TRBJ1-2; possible D gene TRBD1, 5 bases. Germline V gene lookup returns CDR1 MNHEY and CDR2 SMNVEV (reference sequence). V was clipped by 5 bases and J by 3 bases, with 13 bases between them. The CDR3 length is 14 residues.

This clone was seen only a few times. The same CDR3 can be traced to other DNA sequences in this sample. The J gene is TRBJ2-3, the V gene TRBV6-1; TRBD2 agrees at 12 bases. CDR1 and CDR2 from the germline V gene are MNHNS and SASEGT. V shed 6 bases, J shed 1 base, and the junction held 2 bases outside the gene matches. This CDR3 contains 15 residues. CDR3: CASSRLAGGTDTQYF. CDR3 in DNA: TGTGCCAGCAGCCGACTAGCGGGAGGCACAGATACGCAGTATTTT.

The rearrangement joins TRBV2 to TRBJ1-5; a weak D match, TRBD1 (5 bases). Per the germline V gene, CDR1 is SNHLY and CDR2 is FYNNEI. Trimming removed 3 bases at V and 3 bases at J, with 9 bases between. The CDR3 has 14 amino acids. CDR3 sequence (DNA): TGTGCCAGCAGTGACCAGGGCTACAATCAGCCCCAGCATTTT. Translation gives CASSDQGYNQPQHF. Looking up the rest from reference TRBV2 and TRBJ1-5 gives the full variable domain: EPEVTQTPSHQVTQMGQEVILRCVPISNHLYFYWYRQILGQKVEFLVSFYNNEISEKSEIFDDQFSVERPDGSNFTLKIRSTKLEDSAMYFCASSDQGYNQPQHFGDGTRLSIL.

The CDR3 reads CAWSTGAKGPQHF. As DNA, the CDR3 is TGTGCCTGGAGTACAGGGGCGAAGGGGCCCCAGCATTTT. The chain combines TRBV30 with TRBJ1-5; 7 positions agree with TRBD1. The V gene's germline CDR1 is GTSNPN and CDR2 SVGIG (reference sequence). Unmatched junction bases numbered 7, after V lost 2 bases and J lost 9 bases. The CDR3 has 13 amino acids. Based on the CDR3 plus reference TRBV30 and TRBJ1-5, the full variable domain is SQTIHQWPATLVQPVGSPLSLECTVEGTSNPNLYWYRQAAGRGLQLLFYSVGIGQISSEVPQNLSASRPQDRQFILSSKKLLLSDSGFYLCAWSTGAKGPQHFGDGTRLSIL.

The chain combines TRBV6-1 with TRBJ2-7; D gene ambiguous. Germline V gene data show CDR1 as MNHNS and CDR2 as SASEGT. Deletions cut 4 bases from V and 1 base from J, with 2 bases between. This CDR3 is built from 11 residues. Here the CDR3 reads CASSASYEQYF. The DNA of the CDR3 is TGTGCCAGCAGTGCGTCCTACGAGCAGTACTTC.

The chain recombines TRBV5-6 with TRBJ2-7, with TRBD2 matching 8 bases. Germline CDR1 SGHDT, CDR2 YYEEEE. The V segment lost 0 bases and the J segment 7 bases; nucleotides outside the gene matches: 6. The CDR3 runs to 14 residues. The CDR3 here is CASSLGAGGREQYF. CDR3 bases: TGTGCCAGCAGCTTGGGGGCGGGAGGTAGGGAGCAGTACTTC.

CDR3 sequence reads: CASMASGTDTQYF. The CDR3 nucleotides are TGCGCCAGCATGGCTAGCGGGACAGATACGCAGTATTTT. This chain uses TRBV5-1 with TRBJ2-3; TRBD2 matches at 8 bases. The V gene's germline CDR1 is SGHRS and CDR2 YFSETQ. V trimming: 6 bases; J trimming: 3 bases; junction bases outside the gene matches: 3. The CDR3 is made up of 13 amino acids.

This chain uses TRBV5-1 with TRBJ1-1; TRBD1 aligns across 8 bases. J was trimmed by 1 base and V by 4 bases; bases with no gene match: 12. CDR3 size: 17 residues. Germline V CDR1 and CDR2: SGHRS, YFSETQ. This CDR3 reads CASSPYPSGQGNTEAFF. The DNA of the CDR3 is TGCGCCAGCAGCCCGTACCCCTCCGGACAGGGGAACACTGAAGCTTTCTTT.

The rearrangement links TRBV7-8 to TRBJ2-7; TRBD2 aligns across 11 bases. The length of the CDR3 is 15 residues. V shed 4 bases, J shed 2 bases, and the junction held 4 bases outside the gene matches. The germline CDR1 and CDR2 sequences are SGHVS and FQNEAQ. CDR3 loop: CASSSTTSGAYEQYF. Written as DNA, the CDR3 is TGTGCCAGCAGCTCTACGACTAGCGGGGCCTACGAGCAGTACTTC. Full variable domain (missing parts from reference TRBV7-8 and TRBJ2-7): GAGVSQSPRYKVAKRGQDVALRCDPISGHVSLFWYQQALGQGPEFLTYFQNEAQLDKSGLPSDRFFAERPEGSVSTLKIQRTQQEDSAVYLCASSSTTSGAYEQYFGPGTRLTVT.

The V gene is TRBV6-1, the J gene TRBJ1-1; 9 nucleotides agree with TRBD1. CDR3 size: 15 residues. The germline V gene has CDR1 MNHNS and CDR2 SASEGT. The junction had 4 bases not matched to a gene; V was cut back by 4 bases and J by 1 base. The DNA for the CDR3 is TGTGCCAGCAGTGGCCTGGGACAGGGGAACACTGAAGCTTTCTTT. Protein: CASSGLGQGNTEAFF.

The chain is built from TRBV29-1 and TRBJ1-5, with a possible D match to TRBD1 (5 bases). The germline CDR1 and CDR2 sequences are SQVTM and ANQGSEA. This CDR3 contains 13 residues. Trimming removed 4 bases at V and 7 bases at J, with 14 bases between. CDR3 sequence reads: CSVVSGRGQPQHF. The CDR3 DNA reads TGCAGCGTTGTTTCGGGACGGGGGCAGCCCCAGCATTTT.

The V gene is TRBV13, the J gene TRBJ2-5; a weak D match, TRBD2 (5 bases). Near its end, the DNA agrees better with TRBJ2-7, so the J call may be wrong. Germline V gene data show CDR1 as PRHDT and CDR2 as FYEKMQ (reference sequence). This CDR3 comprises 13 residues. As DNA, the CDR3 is TGTGCCAGCAGCCCCGAGGGTGCTCGCGAGCAGTACTTC. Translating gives CASSPEGAREQYF.